The source of this T cell receptor (beta chain) is a study of blood T cell repertoires in COVID-19. Across the study: Collection of acute and convalescent COVID-19 samples took place in the United States, Italy and Spain. From T cells, B-cell-depleted T cells, or PBMCs came the material, which was cDNA or gDNA.

Germline CDR1 reads SEHNR; CDR2 reads FQNEAQ (reference sequence). The V and J ends lost 1 base and 4 bases respectively, with 11 bases between them. This CDR3 has 14 residues. Original methodology: Quantification of nucleated cells was approximated via reference gene primer amplification. Clones were sequenced by immunoSEQ multiplex PCR, and TCRdb holds only the in-frame ones, with some missing. V and J calls plus clone size are reproduced from that table; the DNA served to infer D and trimming. The repertoire holds roughly 340,000 clones, around 91% seen once, with more than 3% in the top ten. The V and J genes are TRBV7-9 and TRBJ2-7; tentative D call: TRBD1 (6 bases). This TCR derives from a woman under 30 who had recovered from COVID-19. Input material: peripheral blood. The CDR3, as DNA: TGTGCCAGCAGCTTAGGGGACATCGTATACGAGCAGTACGTC. As protein: CASSLGDIVYEQYV.